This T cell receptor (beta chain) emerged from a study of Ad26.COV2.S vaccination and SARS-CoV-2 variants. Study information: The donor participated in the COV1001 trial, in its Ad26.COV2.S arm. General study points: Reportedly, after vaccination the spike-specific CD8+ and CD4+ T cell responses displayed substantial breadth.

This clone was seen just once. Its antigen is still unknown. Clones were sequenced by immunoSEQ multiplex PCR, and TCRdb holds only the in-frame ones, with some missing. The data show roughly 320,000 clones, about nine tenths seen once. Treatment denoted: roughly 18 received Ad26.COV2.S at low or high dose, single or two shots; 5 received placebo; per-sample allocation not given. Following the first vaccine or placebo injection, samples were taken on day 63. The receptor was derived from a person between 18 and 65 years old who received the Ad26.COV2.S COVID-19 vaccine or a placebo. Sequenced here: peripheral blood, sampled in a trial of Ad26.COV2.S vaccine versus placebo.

In nucleotides, the CDR3 is TGTGCCAGTAGTGTGGACAGGGCCCGCTATGGCTACACCTTC. Translation gives CASSVDRARYGYTF. The chain recombines TRBV19 with TRBJ1-2; 8 bases are shared with TRBD1. The CDR3 sequence is 14 residues long. The germline V gene encodes CDR1 LNHDA and CDR2 SQIVND (reference sequence). V lost 5 bases and J lost 4; bases outside the gene matches: 6.